This T cell receptor beta chain came from a study of blood T cells in healthy people across ages. Study results and limitations: Naive T cell percentage strongly correlated with TCR beta diversity.

A J-beta primer mix and a sample-barcoded 5' primer were used in a second PCR of roughly 6 to 12 cycles. TCRdb used MiXCR to reprocess the 5' RACE reads, holding one entry per CDR3 protein. The sample consists of 1 million to 1.2 million distinct CDR3 sequences, roughly two fifths of them appearing once. The V gene lost 7 bases and the J gene lost 0 bases, with 14 bases spanning the gap. Germline CDR1 is SGHRS and CDR2 is YFSETQ. The CDR3 runs 15 residues. Concerning this clonotype: Its antigen is still unknown.

This receptor was obtained from a man aged 18 to 29 in good health. Sequencing was carried out using blood. The chain carries TRBV5-1 and TRBJ2-1; the D is unclear. The CDR3 here is CASGYDGNSYNEQFF. In DNA, the CDR3 is TGCGCCAGCGGCTACGACGGAAACTCCTACAATGAGCAGTTCTTC.